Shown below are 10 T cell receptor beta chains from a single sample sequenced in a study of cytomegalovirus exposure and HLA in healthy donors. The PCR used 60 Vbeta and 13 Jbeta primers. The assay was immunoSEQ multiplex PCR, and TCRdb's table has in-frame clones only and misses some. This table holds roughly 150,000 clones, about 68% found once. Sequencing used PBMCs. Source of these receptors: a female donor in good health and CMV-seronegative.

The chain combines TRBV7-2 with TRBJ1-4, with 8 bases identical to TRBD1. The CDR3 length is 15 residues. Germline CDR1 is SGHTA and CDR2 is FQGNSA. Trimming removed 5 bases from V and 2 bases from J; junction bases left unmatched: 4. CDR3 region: CASSGQGPTNEKLFF. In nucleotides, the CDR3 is TGTGCCAGCAGCGGACAGGGTCCCACTAATGAAAAACTGTTTTTT.

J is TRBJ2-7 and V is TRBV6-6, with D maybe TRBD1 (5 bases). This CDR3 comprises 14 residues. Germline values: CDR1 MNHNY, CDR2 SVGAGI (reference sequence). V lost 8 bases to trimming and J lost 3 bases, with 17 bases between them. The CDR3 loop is CASRKTEYFYEQYF. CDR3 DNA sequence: TGTGCCAGCCGTAAGACAGAATATTTCTACGAGCAGTACTTC.

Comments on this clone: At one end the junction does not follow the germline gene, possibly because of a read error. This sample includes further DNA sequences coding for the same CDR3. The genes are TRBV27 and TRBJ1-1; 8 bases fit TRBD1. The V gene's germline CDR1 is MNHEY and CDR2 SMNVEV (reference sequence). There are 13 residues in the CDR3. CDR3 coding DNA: TGTGCCAGCAGTCCCTGGACAGGGACTGAAGCCTTCTTT. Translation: CASSPWTGTEAFF.

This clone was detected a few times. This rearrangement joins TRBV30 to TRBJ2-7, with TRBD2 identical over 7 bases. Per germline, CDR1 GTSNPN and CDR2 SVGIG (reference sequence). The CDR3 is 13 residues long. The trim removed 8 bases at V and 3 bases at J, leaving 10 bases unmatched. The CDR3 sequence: CARQAGVSYEQYF. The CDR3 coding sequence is TGTGCCCGCCAGGCGGGGGTCAGCTACGAGCAGTACTTC.

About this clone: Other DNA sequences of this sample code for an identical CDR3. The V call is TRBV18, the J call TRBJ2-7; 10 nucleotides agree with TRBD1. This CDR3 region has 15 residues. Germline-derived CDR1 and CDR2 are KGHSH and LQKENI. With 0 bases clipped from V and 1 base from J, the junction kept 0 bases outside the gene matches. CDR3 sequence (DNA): TGTGCCAGCTCACCACCGGGACAGGGGTCCTACGAGCAGTACTTC. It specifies CASSPPGQGSYEQYF.

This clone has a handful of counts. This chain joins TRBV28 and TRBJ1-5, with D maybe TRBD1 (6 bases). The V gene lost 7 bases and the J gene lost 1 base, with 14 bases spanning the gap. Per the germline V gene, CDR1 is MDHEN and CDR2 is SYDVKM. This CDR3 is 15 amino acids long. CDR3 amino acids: CASITPTGSNQPQHF. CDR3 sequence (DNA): TGTGCCAGCATCACCCCTACAGGGAGCAATCAGCCCCAGCATTTT.

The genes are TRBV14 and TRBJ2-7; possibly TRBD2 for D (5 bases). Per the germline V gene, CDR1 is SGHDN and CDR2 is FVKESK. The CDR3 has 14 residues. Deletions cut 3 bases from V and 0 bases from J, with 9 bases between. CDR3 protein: CASSQTGSSYEQYF. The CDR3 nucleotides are TGTGCCAGCAGCCAGACGGGGTCCTCCTACGAGCAGTACTTC.

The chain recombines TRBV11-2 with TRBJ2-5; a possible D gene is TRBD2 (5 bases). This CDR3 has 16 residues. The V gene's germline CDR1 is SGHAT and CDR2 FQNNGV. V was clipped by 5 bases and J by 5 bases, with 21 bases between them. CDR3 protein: CASSTRAPGAWETQYF. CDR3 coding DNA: TGTGCCAGCAGCACGAGGGCCCCCGGAGCGTGGGAGACCCAGTACTTC.

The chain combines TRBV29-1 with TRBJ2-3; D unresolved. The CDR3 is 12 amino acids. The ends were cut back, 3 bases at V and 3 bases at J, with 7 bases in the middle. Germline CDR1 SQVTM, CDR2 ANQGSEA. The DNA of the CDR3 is TGCAGCGTTGACACCGGTACAGATACGCAGTATTTT. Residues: CSVDTGTDTQYF.

The CDR3 DNA reads TGCGCCAGCAGCCTCGCGGCGGTGACCCGAGATCAGCCCCAGCATTTT. The encoded protein is CASSLAAVTRDQPQHF. The chain links TRBV4-1 to TRBJ1-5; D not resolved. Trimming pared 4 bases from V and 5 bases from J, leaving 18 bases between. Germline V gives CDR1 MGHRA, CDR2 YSYEKL. The CDR3 consists of 16 residues.